This TCR beta chain originates from a study of siplizumab effects on memory and regulatory T cells. Comments on this clone: Its antigen is not identified.

Study findings and constraints: Naive T cells, seemingly more diverse than memory cells, seemed major alloresponse contributors. Suppressive capability of dividing Tregs from siplizumab cultures went unverified. Mappable CD4+ clones that were alloreactive averaged around 70% Treg-derived with siplizumab versus 26.9% in controls. Solely a minor proportion of alloreactive clones could be assigned to unstimulated subsets.

This CDR3 is 13 amino acids long. With 0 bases removed from V and 2 bases from J, the gap between germline ends came to 4 bases. Looked up from germline, CDR1 is KGHSH and CDR2 is LQKENI. Sequenced by immunoSEQ multiplex PCR; TCRdb stores in-frame clones only, minus some. The sample lists some 100,000 clones; 91% were seen once. The TCR was taken from a human donor in good health. Some clones in this sample may be carry-over from other donors' samples. Sequencing was done on a sample of CD4+ T cells sorted from blood. The chain carries TRBV18 and TRBJ2-5; D gene unclear. The CDR3 DNA follows: TGTGCCAGCTCACCACCGGGTCAAGAGACCCAGTACTTC. Translating it yields CASSPPGQETQYF.